A single T cell receptor (beta chain) is shown here with its context. The sample belongs to a study of blood T cell repertoires in COVID-19. Across the whole study: From T cells, B-cell-depleted T cells, or PBMCs came the material, which was cDNA or gDNA.

The CDR3 totals 14 residues. The germline V gene has CDR1 KGHSH and CDR2 LQKENI. V dropped 4 bases and J dropped 8; count of bases not matched to a gene: 6. The method was immunoSEQ multiplex PCR; TCRdb's version includes in-frame clones alone and lacks a portion of them. In the table there are 65,000 to 85,000 clones, approximately 81% of which are singletons. This chain links TRBV18 with TRBJ2-1; TRBD1 matches 9 bases. The clonotype was recovered from a woman in her sixties with acute or convalescent COVID-19. The material sequenced was peripheral blood. CDR3 sequence: CASSLGQGLDEQFF. CDR3 coding DNA: TGTGCCAGCTCACTGGGACAGGGACTCGATGAGCAGTTCTTC.